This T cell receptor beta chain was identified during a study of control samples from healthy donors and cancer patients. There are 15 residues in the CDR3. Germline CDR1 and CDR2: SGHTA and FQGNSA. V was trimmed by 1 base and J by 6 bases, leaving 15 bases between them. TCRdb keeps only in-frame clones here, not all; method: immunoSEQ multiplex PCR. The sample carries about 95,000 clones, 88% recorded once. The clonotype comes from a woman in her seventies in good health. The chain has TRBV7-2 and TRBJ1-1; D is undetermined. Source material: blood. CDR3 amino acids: CASSLDLIVKPEAFF. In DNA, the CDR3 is TGTGCCAGCAGCTTAGATCTTATAGTGAAACCTGAAGCTTTCTTT.